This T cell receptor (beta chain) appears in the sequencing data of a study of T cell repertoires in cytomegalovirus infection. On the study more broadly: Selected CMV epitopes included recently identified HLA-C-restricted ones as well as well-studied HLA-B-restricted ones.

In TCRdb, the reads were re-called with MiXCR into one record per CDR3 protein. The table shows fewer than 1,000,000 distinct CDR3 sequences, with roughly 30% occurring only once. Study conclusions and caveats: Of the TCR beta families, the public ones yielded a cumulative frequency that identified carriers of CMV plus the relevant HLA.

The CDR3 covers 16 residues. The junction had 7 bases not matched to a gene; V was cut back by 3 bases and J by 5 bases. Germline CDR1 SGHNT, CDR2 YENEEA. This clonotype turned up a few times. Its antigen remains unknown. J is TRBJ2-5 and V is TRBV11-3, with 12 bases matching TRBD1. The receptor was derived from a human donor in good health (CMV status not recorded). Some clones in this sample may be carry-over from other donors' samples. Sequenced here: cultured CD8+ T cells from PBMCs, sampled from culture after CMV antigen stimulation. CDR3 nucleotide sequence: TGTGCCAGCAGCTTGGGGACAGGGGGCCGCGCGGAGACCCAGTACTTC. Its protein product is CASSLGTGGRAETQYF.